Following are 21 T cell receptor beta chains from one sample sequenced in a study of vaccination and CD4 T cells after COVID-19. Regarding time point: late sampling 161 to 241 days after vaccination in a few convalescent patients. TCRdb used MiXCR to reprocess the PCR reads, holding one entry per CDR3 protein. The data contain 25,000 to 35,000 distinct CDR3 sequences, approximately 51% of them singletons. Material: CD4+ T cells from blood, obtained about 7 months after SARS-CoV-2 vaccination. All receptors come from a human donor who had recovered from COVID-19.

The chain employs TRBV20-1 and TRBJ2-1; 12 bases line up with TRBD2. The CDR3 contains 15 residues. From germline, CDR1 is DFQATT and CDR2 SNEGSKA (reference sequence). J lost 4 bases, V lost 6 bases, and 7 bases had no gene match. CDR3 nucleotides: TGCAGTGCGCTTGGACTAGCGGGGACATACAATGAGCAGTTCTTC. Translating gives CSALGLAGTYNEQFF.

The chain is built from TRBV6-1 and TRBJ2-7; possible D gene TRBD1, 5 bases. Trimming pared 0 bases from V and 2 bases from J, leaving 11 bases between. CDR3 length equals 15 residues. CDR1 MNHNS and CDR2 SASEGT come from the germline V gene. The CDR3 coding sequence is TGTGCCAGCAGTGAAGCCGACAGTGAGCCCTACGAGCAGTACTTC. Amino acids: CASSEADSEPYEQYF.

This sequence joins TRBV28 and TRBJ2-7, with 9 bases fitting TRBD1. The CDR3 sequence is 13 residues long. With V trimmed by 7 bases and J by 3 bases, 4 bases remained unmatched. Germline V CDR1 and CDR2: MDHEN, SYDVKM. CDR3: CASTMTGGYEQYF. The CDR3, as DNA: TGTGCCAGCACCATGACAGGGGGCTACGAGCAGTACTTC.

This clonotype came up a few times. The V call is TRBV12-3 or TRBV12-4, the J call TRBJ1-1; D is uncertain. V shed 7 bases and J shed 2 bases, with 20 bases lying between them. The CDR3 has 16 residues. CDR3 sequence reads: CASTPGGGSPNTEAFF. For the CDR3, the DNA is TGTGCCAGCACCCCCGGCGGAGGCTCCCCTAACACTGAAGCTTTCTTT.

CDR3 DNA: TGTGCCATCAGAAGGGACAGCTCCTACGAGCAGTACTTC. It specifies CAIRRDSSYEQYF. The chain has TRBV10-3 and TRBJ2-7, with 7 bases that match TRBD1. CDR1 is ENHRY, CDR2 SYGVKD, per germline. The V gene end was trimmed by 6 bases and the J gene end by 0 bases; junction bases not matched to a gene: 2. The CDR3 is 13 amino acids.

The CDR3 loop reads CASSMGGRGPDTQYF. The CDR3 DNA is TGTGCCAGCAGTATGGGAGGGCGGGGTCCAGATACGCAGTATTTT. This chain joins TRBV6-2 or TRBV6-3 and TRBJ2-3, with 7 positions matching TRBD2. Germline V CDR1 and CDR2: MNHEY, SVGEGT. Trimming removed 5 bases from V and 4 bases from J; junction bases left unmatched: 9. CDR3 length equals 15 residues.

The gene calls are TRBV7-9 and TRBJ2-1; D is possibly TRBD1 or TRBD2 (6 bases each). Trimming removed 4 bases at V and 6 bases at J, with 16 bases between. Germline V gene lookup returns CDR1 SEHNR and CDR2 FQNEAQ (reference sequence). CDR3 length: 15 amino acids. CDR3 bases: TGTGCCAGCAGCTCTGGCCGGGGGCGTGTCAATGAGCAGTTCTTC. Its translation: CASSSGRGRVNEQFF.

CDR3 in DNA: TGCGCCAGCAGCCAAGCACCACTCGACCTAGCCTACGAGCAGTACTTC. It translates to CASSQAPLDLAYEQYF. The chain has TRBV4-1 and TRBJ2-7; no firm D call. Trimming pared 1 base from V and 2 bases from J, leaving 15 bases between. Germline V CDR1 and CDR2: MGHRA, YSYEKL. This CDR3 has 16 amino acids.

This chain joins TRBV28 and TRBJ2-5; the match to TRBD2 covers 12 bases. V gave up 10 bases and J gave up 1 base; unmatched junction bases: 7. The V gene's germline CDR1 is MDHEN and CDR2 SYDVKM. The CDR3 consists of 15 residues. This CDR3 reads CATRLAGVRQETQYF. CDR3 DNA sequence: TGTGCCACCCGACTAGCGGGAGTACGCCAAGAGACCCAGTACTTC.

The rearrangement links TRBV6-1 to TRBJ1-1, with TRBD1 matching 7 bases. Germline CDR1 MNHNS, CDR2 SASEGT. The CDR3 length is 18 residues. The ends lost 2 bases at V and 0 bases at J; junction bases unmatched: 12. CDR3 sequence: CASSERFSRGGMNTEAFF. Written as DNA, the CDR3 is TGTGCCAGCAGTGAAAGATTCAGCAGGGGGGGCATGAACACTGAAGCTTTCTTT.

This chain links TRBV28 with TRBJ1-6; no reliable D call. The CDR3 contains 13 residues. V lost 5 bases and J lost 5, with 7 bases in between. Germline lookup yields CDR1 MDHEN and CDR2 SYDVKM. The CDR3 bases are TGTGCCAGCAGTGAAATGGATAATTCACCCCTCCACTTT. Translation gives CASSEMDNSPLHF. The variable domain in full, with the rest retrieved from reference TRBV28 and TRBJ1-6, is DVKVTQSSRYLVKRTGEKVFLECVQDMDHENMFWYRQDPGLGLRLIYFSYDVKMKEKGDIPEGYSVSREKKERFSLILESASTNQTSMYLCASSEMDNSPLHFGNGTRLTVT.

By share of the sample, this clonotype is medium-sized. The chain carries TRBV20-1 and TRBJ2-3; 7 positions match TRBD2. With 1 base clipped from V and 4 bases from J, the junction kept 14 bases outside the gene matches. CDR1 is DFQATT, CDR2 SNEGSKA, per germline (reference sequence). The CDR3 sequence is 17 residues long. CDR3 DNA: TGCAGTGCTAGAGCCAGGGACCGGGACTATGCCCCAGATACGCAGTATTTT. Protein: CSARARDRDYAPDTQYF.

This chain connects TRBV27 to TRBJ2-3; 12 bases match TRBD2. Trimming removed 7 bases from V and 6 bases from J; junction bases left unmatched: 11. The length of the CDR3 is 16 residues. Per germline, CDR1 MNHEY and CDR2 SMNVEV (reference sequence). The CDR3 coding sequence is TGTGCCAGCAAGCCCCAGGCACTAGCGGGAGGTGATACGCAGTATTTT. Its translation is CASKPQALAGGDTQYF.

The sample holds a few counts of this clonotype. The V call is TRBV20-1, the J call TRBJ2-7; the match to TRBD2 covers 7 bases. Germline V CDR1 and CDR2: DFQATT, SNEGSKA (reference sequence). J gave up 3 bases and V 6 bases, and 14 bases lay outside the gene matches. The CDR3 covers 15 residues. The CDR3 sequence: CSASWSGGSCYEQYF. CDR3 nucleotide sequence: TGCAGTGCCAGCTGGAGTGGCGGGAGTTGCTACGAGCAGTACTTC.

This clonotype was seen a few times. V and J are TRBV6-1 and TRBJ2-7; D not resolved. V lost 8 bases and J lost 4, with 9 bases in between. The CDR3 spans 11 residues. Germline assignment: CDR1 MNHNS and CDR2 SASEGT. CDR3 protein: CASGRVYEQYF. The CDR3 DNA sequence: TGTGCCAGCGGTCGGGTGTACGAGCAGTACTTC.

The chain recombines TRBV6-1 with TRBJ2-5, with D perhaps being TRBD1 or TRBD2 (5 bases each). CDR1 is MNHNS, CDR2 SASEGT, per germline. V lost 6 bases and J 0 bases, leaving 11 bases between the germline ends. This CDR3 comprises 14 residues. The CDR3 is CASRPPGHQETQYF. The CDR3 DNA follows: TGTGCCAGCAGGCCACCGGGACACCAAGAGACCCAGTACTTC.

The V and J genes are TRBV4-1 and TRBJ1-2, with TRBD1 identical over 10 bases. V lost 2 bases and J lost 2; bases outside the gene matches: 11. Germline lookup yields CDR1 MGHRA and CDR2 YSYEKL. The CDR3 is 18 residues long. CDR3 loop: CASSQQPGQGPMNYGYTF. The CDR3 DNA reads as TGCGCCAGCAGCCAACAACCGGGACAGGGGCCCATGAACTATGGCTACACCTTC.

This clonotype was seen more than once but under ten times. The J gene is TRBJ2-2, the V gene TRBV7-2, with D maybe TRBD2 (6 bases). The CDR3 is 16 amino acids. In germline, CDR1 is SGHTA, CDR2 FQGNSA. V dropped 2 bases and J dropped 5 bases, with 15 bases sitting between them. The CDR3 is CASSLRFGDSTGELFF. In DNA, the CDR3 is TGTGCCAGCAGCTTAAGGTTCGGGGACTCGACCGGGGAGCTGTTTTTT.

In DNA, the CDR3 is TGTGCCAGCAGTCCCACACCGCAAAGGTATAGCAATCAGCCCCAGCATTTT. Residues: CASSPTPQRYSNQPQHF. This chain links TRBV27 with TRBJ1-5; D not certain. Trimming removed 5 bases from V and 0 bases from J, with 17 bases in between. The CDR3 is made up of 17 amino acids. Germline assignment: CDR1 MNHEY and CDR2 SMNVEV (reference sequence).

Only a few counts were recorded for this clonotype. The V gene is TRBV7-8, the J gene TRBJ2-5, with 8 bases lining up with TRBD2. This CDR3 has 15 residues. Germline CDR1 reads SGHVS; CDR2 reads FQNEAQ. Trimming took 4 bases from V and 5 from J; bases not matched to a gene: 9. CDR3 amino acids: CASSSLAGRVETQYF. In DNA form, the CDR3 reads TGTGCCAGCAGCTCATTAGCGGGAAGGGTGGAGACCCAGTACTTC.

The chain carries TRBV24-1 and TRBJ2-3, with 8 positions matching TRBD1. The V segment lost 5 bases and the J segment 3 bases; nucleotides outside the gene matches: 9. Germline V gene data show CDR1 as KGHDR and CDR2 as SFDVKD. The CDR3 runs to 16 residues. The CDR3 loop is CATSGPGGKATDTQYF. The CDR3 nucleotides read TGTGCCACCAGTGGTCCAGGGGGCAAGGCTACAGATACGCAGTATTTT.